This T cell receptor beta chain emerged from a study of blood T cell repertoires in COVID-19. The V and J ends lost 4 bases and 5 bases, in that order; junction bases with no gene match: 5. The germline V gene encodes CDR1 SGHVS and CDR2 FQNEAQ. This CDR3 contains 15 residues. The method was immunoSEQ multiplex PCR; TCRdb's version includes in-frame clones alone and lacks a portion of them. The repertoire consists of around 52,000 clones, with 75% to 90% occurring once and the leading ten covering 22%. The receptor was isolated from a woman of 80 years or more with COVID-19, enrolled during active disease. The sequencing input was peripheral blood. This chain links TRBV7-8 with TRBJ2-2, with 9 nucleotides matching TRBD1. The CDR3 spells CASSSTGGWTGELFF. DNA for the CDR3: TGTGCCAGCAGCTCCACAGGGGGCTGGACCGGGGAGCTGTTTTTT.